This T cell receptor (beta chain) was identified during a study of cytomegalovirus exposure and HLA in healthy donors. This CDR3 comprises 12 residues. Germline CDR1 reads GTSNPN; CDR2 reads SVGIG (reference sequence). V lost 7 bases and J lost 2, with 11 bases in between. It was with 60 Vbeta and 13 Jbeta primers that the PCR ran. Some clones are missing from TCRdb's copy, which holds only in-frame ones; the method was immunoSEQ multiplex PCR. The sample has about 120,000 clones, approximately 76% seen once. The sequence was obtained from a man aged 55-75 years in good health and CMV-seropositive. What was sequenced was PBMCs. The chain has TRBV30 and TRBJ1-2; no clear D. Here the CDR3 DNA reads TGTGCCTCCAGCCGCGGGAACTATGGCTACACCTTC. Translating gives CASSRGNYGYTF.